What follows is one T cell receptor beta chain and its context. Some clones are missing from TCRdb's copy, which holds only in-frame ones; the method was immunoSEQ multiplex PCR. The sample contains roughly 57,000 clones, around 87% of which appear only once. The sample is drawn from a study of OX40 agonist ivuxolimab in advanced cancers. CDR3 size: 14 residues. Germline-derived CDR1 and CDR2 are SGDLS and YYNGEE. V lost 4 bases, J lost 2 bases, and 13 bases lay in between. The J gene is TRBJ2-7, the V gene TRBV9; D not certain. Sequenced here: CD4+ or CD8+ T cells sorted from blood, sampled in a trial of the OX40 agonist ivuxolimab. The sequence came from an adult with an advanced solid tumor such as melanoma, head and neck, liver or kidney cancer. CDR3 nucleotides: TGTGCCAGCAGCCCCCGTACGGGCGCCTACGAGCAGTACTTC. Protein: CASSPRTGAYEQYF.